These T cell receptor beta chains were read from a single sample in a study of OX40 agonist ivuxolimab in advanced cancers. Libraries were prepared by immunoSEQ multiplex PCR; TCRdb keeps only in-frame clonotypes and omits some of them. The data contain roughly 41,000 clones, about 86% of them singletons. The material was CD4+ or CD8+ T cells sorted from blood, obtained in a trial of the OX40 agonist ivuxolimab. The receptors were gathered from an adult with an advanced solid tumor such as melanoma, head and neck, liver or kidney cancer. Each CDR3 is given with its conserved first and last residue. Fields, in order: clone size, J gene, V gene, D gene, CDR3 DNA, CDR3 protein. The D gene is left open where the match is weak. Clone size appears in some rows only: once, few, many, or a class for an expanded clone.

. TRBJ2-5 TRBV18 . TGTGCCAGCTCACCGGCTTTCAGGGAAGAGACCCAGTACTTC CASSPAFREETQYF
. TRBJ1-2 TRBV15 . TGTGCCACCAGCAGAGCTGAGGGGGGAAACTATGGCTACACCTTC CATSRAEGGNYGYTF
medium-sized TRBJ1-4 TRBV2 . TGTGCCAGCAGGGAAGAAAAACTGTTTTTT CASREEKLFF
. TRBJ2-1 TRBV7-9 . TGTGCCAGCAGCTTCCAACAGTACAATGAGCAGTTCTTC CASSFQQYNEQFF
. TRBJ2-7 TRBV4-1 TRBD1 TGCGCCAGCAGCCAGGGGACAGGGCCCTACGAGCAGTACTTC CASSQGTGPYEQYF
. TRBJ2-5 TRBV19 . TGTGCCAGTAGTGCTAGTAGAGAGACCCAGTACTTC CASSASRETQYF
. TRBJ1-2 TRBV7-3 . TGTGCCAGCAGCCTTACCCCGCTGGGTGCGCCAAATGGCTACACCTTC CASSLTPLGAPNGYTF
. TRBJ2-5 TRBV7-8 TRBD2 TGTGCCAGCAGCTTAGGGACTAGCGGGGGGGCGGAGGAGACCCAGTACTTC CASSLGTSGGAEETQYF
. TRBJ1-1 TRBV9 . TGTGCCAGCAGCCCCCACACCAAAAACACTGAAGCTTTCTTT CASSPHTKNTEAFF
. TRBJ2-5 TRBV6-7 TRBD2 TGTGCCAGCAGTTCGCGCGGCCCGTTACTAGCGGTACAAGAGACCCAGTACTTC CASSSRGPLLAVQETQYF
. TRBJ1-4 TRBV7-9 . TGTGCCAGCAGCTTGGGTGTCGCGGGGTCGGGTGAAAAACTGTTTTTT CASSLGVAGSGEKLFF
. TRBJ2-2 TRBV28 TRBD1 TGTGCCAGCAGTGGGACAGGGGACACCGGGGAGCTGTTTTTT CASSGTGDTGELFF
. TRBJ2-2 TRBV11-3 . TGTGCCAGCAGTTTAACTCGGCTGGGCGAGCTGTTTTTT CASSLTRLGELFF
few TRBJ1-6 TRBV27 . TGTGCCAGCAGTTTCGGTGCCCTTAGCTCACCCCTCCACTTT CASSFGALSSPLHF
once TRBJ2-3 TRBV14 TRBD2 TGTGCCAGCAGCCGTGGACTAGCGGGGAAGGGTACGCAGTATTTT CASSRGLAGKGTQYF
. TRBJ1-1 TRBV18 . TGTGCCAGCTCATCCAACCGGGGAATGAACACTGAAGCTTTCTTT CASSSNRGMNTEAFF
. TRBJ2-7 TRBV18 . TGTGCCAGCTCCCCCCGGGGGCCGCACTACGAGCAGTACTTC CASSPRGPHYEQYF
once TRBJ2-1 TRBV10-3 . TGTGCCATCAGTGGGGGGGGCGGGCAGGCGGCGGGCTACTACAATGAGCAGTTCTTC CAISGGGGQAAGYYNEQFF
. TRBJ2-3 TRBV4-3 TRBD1 TGCGCCAGCAGCCAACAACAGGGGATTGGAACAGATACGCAGTATTTT CASSQQQGIGTDTQYF
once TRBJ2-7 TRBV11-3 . TGTGCCAGCAGCGACGGACACTCCTACGAGCAGTACTTC CASSDGHSYEQYF
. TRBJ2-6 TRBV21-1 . TGTGCCAGCAGCAAAGCTGGCAGGGGGGTTGGGGCGGCCAACGTCCTGACTTTC CASSKAGRGVGAANVLTF
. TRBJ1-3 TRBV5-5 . TGTGCCAGCAGGCCTGACAGCTTTTCCGGAAACACCATATATTTT CASRPDSFSGNTIYF
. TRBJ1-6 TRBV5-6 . TGTGCCAGCAGCTCCGAGGGAGGGGTGGGATCACCCCTCCACTTT CASSSEGGVGSPLHF
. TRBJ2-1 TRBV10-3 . TGTGCCATTAGTGGAGGCAGGGCCTACAATGAGCAGTTCTTC CAISGGRAYNEQFF
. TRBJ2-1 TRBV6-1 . TGTGCCAGCAGTGAACGAGGATCAGGGAGGCCCGACAATGAGCAGTTCTTC CASSERGSGRPDNEQFF
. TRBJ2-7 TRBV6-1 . TGTGCCAGCAGTGAACACAACTCCTACGAGCAGTACTTC CASSEHNSYEQYF
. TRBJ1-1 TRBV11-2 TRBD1 TGTGCCAGCAGCTTTTCCGGGACAGGGGGTGGAAGGAAGACTGAAGCTTTCTTT CASSFSGTGGGRKTEAFF
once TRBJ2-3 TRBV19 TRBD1 TGTGCCAGTACGGAGACAGGGGGTATAGATACGCAGTATTTT CASTETGGIDTQYF
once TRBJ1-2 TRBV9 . TGTGCCAGCAGCGCCCCAGGGGATAGGACCTTC CASSAPGDRTF
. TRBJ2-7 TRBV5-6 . TGTGCCAGCAGCCGGAGGTTTGGATCCTACGAGCAGTACTTC CASSRRFGSYEQYF
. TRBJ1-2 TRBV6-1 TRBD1 TGTGCCAGCACACAGGGGGCGTATGGCTACACCTTC CASTQGAYGYTF
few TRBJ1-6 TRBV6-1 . TGTGCCAGCAGGCCGGGTCCTGGACGGGATTCACCCCTCCACTTT CASRPGPGRDSPLHF
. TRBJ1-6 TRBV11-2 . TGTGCCAGCAGCCCCTGGGTGCAGGGAAATTCACCCCTCCACTTT CASSPWVQGNSPLHF
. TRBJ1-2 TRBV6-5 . TGTGCCAGCAGTTATTCCCTAGGACAAAACGATGGCTACACCTTC CASSYSLGQNDGYTF
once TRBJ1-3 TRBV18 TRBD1 TGTGCCAGCTCACTACTCGGGACAGGGTACGGAAACACCATATATTTT CASSLLGTGYGNTIYF
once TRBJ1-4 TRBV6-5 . TGTGCCAGCAGCTCCACAGGGCGGGGAAATGAAAAACTGTTTTTT CASSSTGRGNEKLFF
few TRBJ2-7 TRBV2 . TGTGCCAGCAGGGGGACCGCAAGCTCCTACGAGCAGTACTTC CASRGTASSYEQYF